This TCR beta chain is drawn from a study of cytomegalovirus exposure and HLA in healthy donors. Study-level findings and limits: According to a subsequent analysis, TCR clusters identified in the first cohort showed a tendency to co-occur across the 100 to 150 validation repertoires. There were some public TCRs occurring in many donors, but most TCR sequences were rare. Investigators reported around 150 TCR beta chains as tied to cytomegalovirus.

Comment on this clone: What it binds is not known.

This CDR3 is built from 16 residues. V was shortened by 0 bases and J by 0 bases, with 10 bases between the two germline ends. Per germline, CDR1 MGHDK and CDR2 SYGVNS. Method: immunoSEQ multiplex PCR; TCRdb's copy keeps in-frame clones and lacks some. Here the sample spans 100,000 to 150,000 clones, 75% to 90% being singletons. The donors belonged to the approximately 120-subject validation cohort, separate from the roughly 650-subject first cohort. The source is a woman aged 18-30 years in good health and CMV-seronegative. The source material was PBMCs. The chain carries TRBV25-1 and TRBJ2-3; D is perhaps TRBD2 (6 bases). The CDR3 DNA reads as TGTGCCAGCAGTGAATACGGTCGGGGGAGCACAGATACGCAGTATTTT. This gives the protein CASSEYGRGSTDTQYF.